The present T cell receptor (beta chain) was sequenced within a study of CD8 T cells in ankylosing spondylitis. The study, taken as a whole, reports: In ankylosing spondylitis patients, matched synovial fluid reportedly showed significant enrichment of disease-linked clones. In synovial fluid and blood from reactive arthritis, some motif variants were previously reported. One TCR beta motif, made up of eight or nine highly homologous variants, appeared characteristic of ankylosing spondylitis blood.

Each CDR3 protein is one row after TCRdb ran MiXCR on the 5' RACE reads. This table holds 700,000 or so distinct CDR3 sequences, around 19% found once. CDR1 and CDR2 (germline): MGHRA, YSYEKL. The CDR3 totals 16 residues. Unmatched junction bases numbered 8, after V lost 1 base and J lost 8 bases. This clonotype turned up a few times. Its antigen is unknown. The sample taken for sequencing was blood, either unsorted or a sorted T cell fraction (not recorded which). The chain carries TRBV4-1 and TRBJ2-1; 10 bases are a match to TRBD1. This receptor was taken from a male donor with ankylosing spondylitis. The CDR3 DNA reads TGCGCCAGCAGCCAAGTGGTCGGGACAGGGGAAGATGAGCAGTTCTTC. Protein product: CASSQVVGTGEDEQFF.